The 10 T cell receptor beta chains reported below all come from one sample, sequenced in a study of neurological immune-mediated disorders. One entry per CDR3 protein results from TCRdb running MiXCR on the 5' RACE reads. The sample lists tens of thousands of distinct CDR3 sequences, under 30% occurring once. Input material: CD4+ T cells from blood. Every receptor here comes from a man aged 50-60 years with HTLV-1-associated myelopathy (HAM/TSP).

This clonotype was counted many times. This chain uses TRBV20-1 with TRBJ2-7; 9 nucleotides line up with TRBD2. Germline CDR1 and CDR2: DFQATT and SNEGSKA (reference sequence). The CDR3 extends over 15 amino acids. J lost 0 bases, V lost 2 bases, and 5 bases had no gene match. This chain's CDR3 is CSARLTSGYSYEQYF. The DNA for the CDR3 is TGCAGTGCTAGACTTACTAGCGGGTACTCCTACGAGCAGTACTTC.

The CDR3 reads CASSLLPRQGPSYEQYF. The CDR3 DNA is TGTGCCAGCTCACTCCTACCGAGACAGGGACCCTCCTACGAGCAGTACTTC. This rearrangement joins TRBV18 to TRBJ2-7, with 7 nucleotides matching TRBD1. Trimming cost V 4 bases and J 0 bases; bases outside gene matches: 12. This CDR3 region has 17 residues. The germline CDR1 and CDR2 sequences are KGHSH and LQKENI.

There are many counts of this clonotype. The gene calls are TRBV20-1 and TRBJ2-5; a weak D match, TRBD2 (6 bases). V lost 0 bases, J lost 5 bases, and 19 bases lay in between. The germline V gene has CDR1 DFQATT and CDR2 SNEGSKA (reference sequence). The CDR3 totals 16 residues. In nucleotides, the CDR3 is TGCAGTGCTAGAGATCCCGCACTAGCAGTAGGGGAGACCCAGTACTTC. Its translation: CSARDPALAVGETQYF.

This clonotype was picked up many times. The genes are TRBV7-3 and TRBJ2-5; tentatively, D is TRBD2 (5 bases). Germline V gene data show CDR1 as SGHTA and CDR2 as FQGTGA. With 8 bases removed from V and 1 base from J, the gap between germline ends came to 17 bases. There are 15 residues in the CDR3. CDR3 DNA sequence: TGTGCCAGCTCTCTTAGAAACGGGGTCCAAGAGACCCAGTACTTC. This sequence encodes CASSLRNGVQETQYF. The variable domain in full, with the rest retrieved from reference TRBV7-3 and TRBJ2-5, is GAGVSQTPSNKVTEKGKYVELRCDPISGHTALYWYRQSLGQGPEFLIYFQGTGAADDSGLPNDRFFAVRPEGSVSTLKIQRTERGDSAVYLCASSLRNGVQETQYFGPGTRLLVL.

There are a few counts of this clonotype. The genes are TRBV5-1 and TRBJ1-1; D is uncertain. The germline gives CDR1 SGHRS, CDR2 YFSETQ. The V end was cut by 4 bases, the J end by 3 bases, with 19 bases between. The CDR3 covers 16 residues. The chain's CDR3 is CASSLPGPGGHTEAFF. The CDR3 nucleotides read TGCGCCAGCAGCCTGCCCGGGCCCGGCGGTCACACTGAAGCTTTCTTT.

This clonotype was counted at least ten times. The chain recombines TRBV7-8 with TRBJ2-7, with TRBD2 identical over 9 bases. The CDR3 covers 16 residues. Per the germline V gene, CDR1 is SGHVS and CDR2 is FQNEAQ. Germline trimming cut 7 bases from V and 4 bases from J; bases unmatched to any gene: 14. CDR3 sequence (DNA): TGTGCCAGCAACCCACGAGGGGCTAGCGGGACTTACGAGCAGTACTTC. Amino acid sequence: CASNPRGASGTYEQYF. Variable domain in full (rest from reference TRBV7-8 and TRBJ2-7): GAGVSQSPRYKVAKRGQDVALRCDPISGHVSLFWYQQALGQGPEFLTYFQNEAQLDKSGLPSDRFFAERPEGSVSTLKIQRTQQEDSAVYLCASNPRGASGTYEQYFGPGTRLTVT.

This clonotype was counted many times. V gene TRBV6-6 combines with J gene TRBJ2-7; tentative D call: TRBD1 (6 bases). Trimming stripped 8 bases from V and 2 bases from J, with 10 bases between. Germline V gene lookup returns CDR1 MNHNY and CDR2 SVGAGI (reference sequence). The CDR3 has 12 amino acids. The CDR3 DNA reads as TGTGCCAGCGGACAGTTCCCCTACGAGCAGTACTTC. Translation gives CASGQFPYEQYF.

This clonotype came up many times. The genes are TRBV20-1 and TRBJ2-5; 7 bases agree with TRBD2. The CDR3 has 15 amino acids. The germline V gene has CDR1 DFQATT and CDR2 SNEGSKA (reference sequence). Trimming took 0 bases from V and 5 from J; bases not matched to a gene: 9. The CDR3 DNA reads TGCAGTGCTAGAGAGAACGGGAGGAGTAGGGAGACCCAGTACTTC. It encodes CSARENGRSRETQYF.

This clonotype is medium-sized (0.01 to 0.1%) in the sample. The chain joins TRBV7-6 to TRBJ1-1; 9 bases line up with TRBD1. V was pared by 0 bases and J by 10 bases, with 15 bases of the junction left unmatched. CDR3 length: 17 residues. The germline CDR1 and CDR2 sequences are SGHVS and FNYEAQ. The CDR3 DNA reads TGTGCCAGCAGCTTAGCCCCGCAACCGACCGGGACAGGGTTAGCTTTCTTT. It is translated as CASSLAPQPTGTGLAFF.

This clonotype was seen at least ten times. V is TRBV7-6 and J is TRBJ2-1; D is ambiguous. The V gene's germline CDR1 is SGHVS and CDR2 FNYEAQ. The ends were cut back, 3 bases at V and 5 bases at J, with 5 bases in the middle. This CDR3 is 12 amino acids long. The chain's CDR3 is CASSFSNNEQFF. For the CDR3, the DNA is TGTGCCAGCAGCTTTTCTAACAATGAGCAGTTCTTC. The full variable domain, completed using reference TRBV7-6 and TRBJ2-1, is GAGVSQSPRYKVTKRGQDVALRCDPISGHVSLYWYRQALGQGPEFLTYFNYEAQQDKSGLPNDRFSAERPEGSISTLTIQRTEQRDSAMYRCASSFSNNEQFFGPGTRLTVL.